Listed here are 15 T cell receptor beta chains from one sample, sequenced in a study of CD8+ T cells in alopecia areata. Treatment denoted: oral pan-JAK inhibitor, 5-10 mg twice daily. Isolated RNA was reverse transcribed into cDNA used as the sequencing template. The assay was immunoSEQ multiplex PCR, and TCRdb's table has in-frame clones only and misses some. The sample contains some 190,000 clones, just under 65% of which appear only once. Sequences were derived from CD4+ T cells sorted from blood, sampled at week 49, from a patient treated with tofacitinib. The receptor source for this set is a human donor with alopecia areata.

The rearrangement links TRBV5-1 to TRBJ2-6; 9 bases fit TRBD1. This CDR3 has 16 residues. The germline V gene has CDR1 SGHRS and CDR2 YFSETQ. Unmatched junction bases numbered 5, after V lost 4 bases and J lost 3 bases. The CDR3 region is CASSPGQGYGANVLTF. The CDR3 DNA follows: TGCGCCAGCAGCCCGGGACAGGGATATGGGGCCAACGTCCTGACTTTC.

This chain uses TRBV29-1 with TRBJ2-7, with a possible D match to TRBD2 (5 bases). The V end was cut by 7 bases, the J end by 3 bases, with 13 bases between. CDR1 is SQVTM, CDR2 ANQGSEA, per germline. This CDR3 has 12 amino acids. The CDR3 DNA reads as TGCAGCGGAGGGTCCTCCGGCTACGAGCAGTACTTC. This gives the protein CSGGSSGYEQYF.

This rearrangement joins TRBV6-5 to TRBJ1-2; D perhaps matches TRBD1 (6 bases). V shed 4 bases and J shed 6 bases, with 9 bases lying between them. Germline CDR1 and CDR2: MNHEY and SVGAGI. The CDR3 length is 12 residues. DNA for the CDR3: TGTGCCAGCAGTTCTGGACAGCATGGCTACACCTTC. Amino acid sequence: CASSSGQHGYTF.

This clone was seen more than once but under ten times. The chain carries TRBV9 and TRBJ1-2; D remains unclear. The CDR3 sequence is 15 residues long. Trimming removed 0 bases from V and 0 bases from J, with 9 bases in between. From germline, CDR1 is SGDLS and CDR2 YYNGEE. CDR3 residues: CASSVETASNYGYTF. CDR3 nucleotides: TGTGCCAGCAGCGTAGAAACAGCCTCTAACTATGGCTACACCTTC.

The CDR3 DNA follows: TGTGCCAGCAGCCTCGTGACTTGGGCGGGTGGGGCCAACGTCCTGACTTTC. This sequence encodes CASSLVTWAGGANVLTF. V gene TRBV11-2 combines with J gene TRBJ2-6; D may be TRBD2 (5 bases). Trimming took off 5 bases at V and 3 bases at J, with 17 bases between the two ends. This CDR3 is 17 amino acids long. The germline V gene encodes CDR1 SGHAT and CDR2 FQNNGV. The whole variable domain, remainder taken from reference TRBV11-2 and TRBJ2-6, is EAGVAQSPRYKIIEKRQSVAFWCNPISGHATLYWYQQILGQGPKLLIQFQNNGVVDDSQLPKDRFSAERLKGVDSTLKIQPAKLEDSAVYLCASSLVTWAGGANVLTFGAGSRLTVL.

The J gene is TRBJ1-1, the V gene TRBV6-5; D is ambiguous. The germline gives CDR1 MNHEY, CDR2 SVGAGI. Trimming stripped 0 bases from V and 4 bases from J, with 12 bases between. This CDR3 has 15 residues. The CDR3 is CASSYSARWATEAFF. CDR3 in DNA: TGTGCCAGCAGTTACTCAGCCAGATGGGCCACTGAAGCTTTCTTT.

The chain uses TRBV4-3 and TRBJ2-3, with 10 bases lining up with TRBD1. V lost 6 bases to trimming and J lost 5 bases; unmatched junction nucleotides: 5. CDR3 length equals 14 residues. Germline V gene lookup returns CDR1 LGHNA and CDR2 YSLEER. The CDR3 DNA reads TGCGCCAGCAGGAGACAGGGGGCTGGAGATACGCAGTATTTT. Translating it yields CASRRQGAGDTQYF.

A few counts support this clone. The chain links TRBV29-1 to TRBJ1-1; D is undetermined. The germline V gene encodes CDR1 SQVTM and CDR2 ANQGSEA. With 4 bases removed from V and 6 bases from J, the gap between germline ends came to 15 bases. The CDR3 covers 13 residues. The CDR3: CSVGRVVDPEAFF. CDR3 bases: TGCAGCGTTGGTAGGGTCGTGGACCCTGAAGCTTTCTTT.

This clone was seen a single time. The chain employs TRBV2 and TRBJ2-1, with D possibly being TRBD1 (6 bases). V dropped 4 bases and J dropped 10 bases, with 17 bases sitting between them. The CDR3 totals 14 residues. Germline V gives CDR1 SNHLY, CDR2 FYNNEI. The CDR3: CASSALEERGEQFF. The CDR3 nucleotides are TGTGCCAGCAGTGCACTAGAAGAGAGGGGGGAGCAGTTCTTC.

The V gene is TRBV14, the J gene TRBJ1-2, with no clear D. Per germline, CDR1 SGHDN and CDR2 FVKESK. Trimming took off 2 bases at V and 6 bases at J, with 10 bases between the two ends. This CDR3 spans 13 amino acids. In DNA form, the CDR3 reads TGTGCCAGCAGCCAATTACCCACCGATGGCTACACCTTC. Its translation: CASSQLPTDGYTF.

This clone was seen more than once but under ten times. The chain couples TRBV19 to TRBJ1-1; D is unclear. From germline, CDR1 is LNHDA and CDR2 SQIVND (reference sequence). Trimming removed 11 bases from V and 4 bases from J, with 14 bases in between. The CDR3 covers 12 residues. This CDR3 reads CASGGRLTEAFF. Written as DNA, the CDR3 is TGTGCCTCCGGCGGGAGACTCACTGAAGCTTTCTTT. Full variable domain (missing parts from reference TRBV19 and TRBJ1-1): DGGITQSPKYLFRKEGQNVTLSCEQNLNHDAMYWYRQDPGQGLRLIYYSQIVNDFQKGDIAEGYSVSREKKESFPLTVTSAQKNPTAFYLCASGGRLTEAFFGQGTRLTVV.

This sequence joins TRBV29-1 and TRBJ1-1, with D possibly matching TRBD1 (5 bases). This CDR3 spans 13 amino acids. V shed 6 bases and J shed 5 bases, with 16 bases lying between them. The germline V gene has CDR1 SQVTM and CDR2 ANQGSEA. Here the CDR3 reads CSVQTGEKTEAFF. Here the CDR3 DNA reads TGCAGCGTGCAGACGGGGGAGAAAACTGAAGCTTTCTTT.

A few counts support this clone. This chain links TRBV7-3 with TRBJ2-3, with D tentatively TRBD1 (6 bases). CDR1 is SGHTA and CDR2 is FQGTGA in the germline V gene. The CDR3 contains 14 residues. V lost 5 bases and J lost 1, with 10 bases in between. The CDR3 loop is CASSPGARTDTQYF. As DNA, the CDR3 is TGTGCCAGCAGCCCAGGGGCTCGCACAGATACGCAGTATTTT.

The rearrangement joins TRBV29-1 to TRBJ1-2; the match to TRBD1 covers 10 bases. CDR3 length: 12 residues. CDR1 SQVTM and CDR2 ANQGSEA come from the germline V gene. V lost 7 bases to trimming and J lost 8 bases; unmatched junction nucleotides: 7. CDR3 nucleotides: TGCAGCGCCCCGACAGGGGGCGGCGGCTACACCTTC. Amino acids: CSAPTGGGGYTF.

This clone has more than one count but fewer than ten. The gene calls are TRBV2 and TRBJ1-2; 7 bases align to TRBD1. The CDR3 has 12 residues. Losses at the gene ends were 7 bases for V and 7 bases for J; bases not matched to a gene: 6. Germline V gives CDR1 SNHLY, CDR2 FYNNEI. DNA of the CDR3: TGTGCCAGCACCCGACAGGGAAGTGGCTACACCTTC. Its protein is CASTRQGSGYTF. Complete variable domain (other parts from reference TRBV2 and TRBJ1-2): EPEVTQTPSHQVTQMGQEVILRCVPISNHLYFYWYRQILGQKVEFLVSFYNNEISEKSEIFDDQFSVERPDGSNFTLKIRSTKLEDSAMYFCASTRQGSGYTFGSGTRLTVV.